This T cell receptor beta chain was identified during a study of Tregs in tolerant kidney transplant recipients (dated by TCRdb to the late 2010s). For the wider study: Related donors were used in the transplants with nonmyeloablative bone marrow transplantation, and mixed chimerism was transient in the human trials. Before combined kidney and bone marrow transplantation, this study identified donor-specific regulatory T cells using TCRbeta sequencing and then followed those same cells after transplant. Study-wide conclusions, independent of this receptor: Because only a small number of patients were included, the study had limitations, and the results will need to be validated in larger populations as well as under other immunosuppression protocols. Expanding Tregs with activated donor B cells appeared to identify the most biologically relevant and donor-specific TCRbeta repertoire. In tolerant patients, the expansion of donor-specific Tregs was greater than global Treg expansion, suggesting that the expansion was antigen-driven rather than nonspecific. For some patients, the PCR primers changed as time went on, which meant samples from those patients could not be compared with one another at the nucleotide level. Biological reproducibility was not directly addressed, though technical replication error appeared minimal.

V lost 7 bases and J lost 0 bases; the stretch between them is 12 bases long. CDR1 and CDR2, looked up from the germline V gene, are SQVTM and ANQGSEA. Taken from cysteine to phenylalanine, the CDR3 has 13 residues. Of the CDR3's DNA, 30 bases were read; they are in frame from base 1. Concerning this clone itself: Its antigen has not been determined. The CDR3 end falls 3 residues outside the read, so it is completed with the germline J gene.

Sample time point, as interpreted from the label and publication: blood sample drawn before combined kidney and bone marrow transplant. Unstimulated Tregs (CD4+CD25+CD127-), CD4+ non-Tregs (CD4+CD25-), CD4 and CD8 cells were FACS-sorted from thawed PBMCs. The patients were a handful of recipients of combined kidney and bone marrow transplants from the ITN036ST trial, and samples were available only for these trial subjects. Healthy control blood was processed to PBMCs with a Ficoll density gradient and then cryopreserved, whereas patient PBMCs were collected both before and after transplant. For TCRbeta CDR3 sequencing, genomic DNA from the sorted cells was extracted using the QIAGEN DNeasy Blood and Tissue Kit. High-throughput TCRbeta CDR3 sequencing was carried out commercially through immunoSEQ, with PCR amplification with bias correction and internal controls included. The original methods were these. Unique productive TCRbeta sequences were defined by CDR3 nucleotide sequence where primers matched, and otherwise by CDR3 amino acid sequence together with Vbeta and Jbeta genes. Sorting error was corrected by removing sequences shared between sorted populations at a frequency ratio of 2:1 or less, and the remaining shared sequences were assigned to the higher population. A sequence was defined as donor-reactive if the sequence was expanded at least 5-fold in CFSE-low cells compared with unstimulated cells and had a frequency of at least 0.01% in CFSE-low cells. Jensen-Shannon divergence calculated on the top 100 TCRbeta sequences ranked by frequency was used to measure repertoire divergence. When a sample had multiple sequencing runs, each run was corrected for sorting error separately and the runs were then pooled. TCRdb carries this immuneACCESS record with in-frame sequences only. Its versions omit some clonotypes, under half of them owing to an unresolved V gene in the studies checked, with the rest unexplained. V and J calls and clone size are those listed in that table; D and trimming were worked out from the DNA. This sample's listing comprises some 31,000 clones. Jointly, the top ten make up 7.6% of the sample.

This TCR derives from a human donor who received a combined kidney and bone marrow transplant. The sequence is built from TRBV29-1 and TRBJ1-1; too little of a D gene remains to name it. The specimen was CD8+ T cells from blood, collected before the transplant. The DNA read from the CDR3 is TGCAGCGCCAGGCCCAGCATGAACACTGAA. This codes for CSARPSMNTE. The entire CDR3 protein reads CSARPSMNTEAFF.